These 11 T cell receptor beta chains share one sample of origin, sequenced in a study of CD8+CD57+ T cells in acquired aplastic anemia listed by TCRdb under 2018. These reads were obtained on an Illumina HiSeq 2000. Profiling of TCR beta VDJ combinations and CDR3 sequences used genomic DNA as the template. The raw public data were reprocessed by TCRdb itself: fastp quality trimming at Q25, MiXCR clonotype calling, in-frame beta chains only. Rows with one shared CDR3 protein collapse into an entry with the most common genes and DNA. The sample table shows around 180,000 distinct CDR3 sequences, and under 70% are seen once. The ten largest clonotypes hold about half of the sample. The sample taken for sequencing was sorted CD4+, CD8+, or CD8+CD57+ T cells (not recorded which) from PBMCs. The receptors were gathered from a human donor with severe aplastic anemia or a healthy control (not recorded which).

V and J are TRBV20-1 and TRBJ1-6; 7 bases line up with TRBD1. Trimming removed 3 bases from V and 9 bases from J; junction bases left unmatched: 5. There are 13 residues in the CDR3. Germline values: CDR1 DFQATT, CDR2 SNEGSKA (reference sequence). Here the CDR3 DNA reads TGCAGTGCTAGGAGGGGGCAGGGTTCACCCCTCCACTTT. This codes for CSARRGQGSPLHF.

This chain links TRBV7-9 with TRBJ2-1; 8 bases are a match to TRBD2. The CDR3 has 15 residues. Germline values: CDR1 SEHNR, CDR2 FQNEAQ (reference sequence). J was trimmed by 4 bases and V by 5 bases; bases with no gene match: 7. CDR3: CASSGISGGYNEQFF. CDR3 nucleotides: TGTGCCAGCAGCGGCATTTCGGGGGGGTACAATGAGCAGTTCTTC.

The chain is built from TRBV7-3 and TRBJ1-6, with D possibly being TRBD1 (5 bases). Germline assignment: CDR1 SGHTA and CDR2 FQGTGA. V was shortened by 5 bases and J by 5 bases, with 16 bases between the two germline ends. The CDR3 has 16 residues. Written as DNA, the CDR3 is TGTGCCAGCAGCCGACTCAGTGGACAAAATAATTCACCCCTCCACTTT. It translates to CASSRLSGQNNSPLHF.

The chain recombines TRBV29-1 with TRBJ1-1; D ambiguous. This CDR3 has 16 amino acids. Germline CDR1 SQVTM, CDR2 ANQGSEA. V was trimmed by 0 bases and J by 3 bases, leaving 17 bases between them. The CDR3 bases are TGCAGCGTTGAAGATCTTCATGGCAGGCTGGACACTGAAGCTTTCTTT. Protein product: CSVEDLHGRLDTEAFF.

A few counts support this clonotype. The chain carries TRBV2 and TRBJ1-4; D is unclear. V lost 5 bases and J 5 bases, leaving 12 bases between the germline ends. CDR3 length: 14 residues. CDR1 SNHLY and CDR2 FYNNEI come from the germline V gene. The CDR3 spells CASSKTAQNEKLFF. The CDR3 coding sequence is TGTGCCAGCAGTAAGACGGCCCAGAATGAAAAACTGTTTTTT.

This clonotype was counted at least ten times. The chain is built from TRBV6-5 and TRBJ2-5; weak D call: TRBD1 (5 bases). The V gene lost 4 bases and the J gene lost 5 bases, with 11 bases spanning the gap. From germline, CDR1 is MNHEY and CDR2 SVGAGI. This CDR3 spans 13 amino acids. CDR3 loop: CASSLRKGETQYF. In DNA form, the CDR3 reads TGTGCCAGCAGTTTGCGAAAGGGGGAGACCCAGTACTTC.

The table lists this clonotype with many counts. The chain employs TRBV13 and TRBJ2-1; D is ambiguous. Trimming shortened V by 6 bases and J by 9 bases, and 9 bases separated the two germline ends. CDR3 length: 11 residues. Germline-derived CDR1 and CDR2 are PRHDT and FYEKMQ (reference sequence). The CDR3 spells CASSSATEQFF. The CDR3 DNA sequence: TGTGCCAGCAGTTCTGCCACTGAGCAGTTCTTC.

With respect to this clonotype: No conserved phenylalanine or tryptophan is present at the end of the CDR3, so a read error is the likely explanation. CDR3 in amino acids: CASRQGPNANQPQHL. Written as DNA, the CDR3 is TGTGCCAGCAGACAGGGGCCTAACGCCAATCAGCCCCAGCATTTG. The rearrangement joins TRBV6-5 to TRBJ1-5; 7 nucleotides agree with TRBD1. With V trimmed by 6 bases and J by 3 bases, 8 bases remained unmatched. The germline gives CDR1 MNHEY, CDR2 SVGAGI. This CDR3 contains 15 residues.

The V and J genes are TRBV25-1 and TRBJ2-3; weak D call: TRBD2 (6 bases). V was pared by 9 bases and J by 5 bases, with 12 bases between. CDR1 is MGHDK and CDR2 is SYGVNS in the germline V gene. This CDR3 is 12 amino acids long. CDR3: CASRRAGDTQYF. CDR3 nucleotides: TGTGCCAGTCGGAGGGCCGGAGATACGCAGTATTTT.

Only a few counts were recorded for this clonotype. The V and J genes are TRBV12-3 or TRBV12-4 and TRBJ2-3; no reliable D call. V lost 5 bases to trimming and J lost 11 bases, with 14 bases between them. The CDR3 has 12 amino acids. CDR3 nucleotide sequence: TGTGCCAGCAGTCAAGGTACCCCGGAGCAGTATTTT. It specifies CASSQGTPEQYF.

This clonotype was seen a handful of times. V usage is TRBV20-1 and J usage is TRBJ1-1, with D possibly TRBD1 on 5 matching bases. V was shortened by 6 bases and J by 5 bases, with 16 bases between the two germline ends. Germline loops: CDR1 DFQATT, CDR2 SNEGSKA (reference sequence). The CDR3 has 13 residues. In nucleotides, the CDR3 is TGCAGTGCCGGGGGGGGGATCGAAACTGAAGCTTTCTTT. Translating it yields CSAGGGIETEAFF.